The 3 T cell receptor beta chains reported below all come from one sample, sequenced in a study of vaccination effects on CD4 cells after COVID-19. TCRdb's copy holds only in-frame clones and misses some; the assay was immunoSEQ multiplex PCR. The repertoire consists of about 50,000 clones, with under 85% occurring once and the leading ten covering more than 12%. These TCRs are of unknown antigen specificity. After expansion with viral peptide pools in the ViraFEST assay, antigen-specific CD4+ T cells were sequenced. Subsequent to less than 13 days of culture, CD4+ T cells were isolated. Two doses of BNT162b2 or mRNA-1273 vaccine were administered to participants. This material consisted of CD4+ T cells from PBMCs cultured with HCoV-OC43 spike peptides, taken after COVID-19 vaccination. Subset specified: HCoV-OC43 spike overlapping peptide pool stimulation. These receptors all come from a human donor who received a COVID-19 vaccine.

In DNA form, the CDR3 reads TGTGCCAGCACCAGTAGCAGCAGGGCTACGCAGTATTTT. It yields the protein CASTSSSRATQYF. V and J are TRBV12-3 or TRBV12-4 and TRBJ2-3; possibly TRBD1 for D (5 bases). The CDR3 has 13 amino acids. Trimming took off 7 bases at V and 8 bases at J, with 16 bases between the two ends.

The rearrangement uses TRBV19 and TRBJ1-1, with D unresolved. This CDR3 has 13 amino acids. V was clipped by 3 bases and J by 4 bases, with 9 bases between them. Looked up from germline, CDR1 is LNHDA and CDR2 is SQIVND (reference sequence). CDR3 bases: TGTGCCAGTAGTATTAGTATCGTCACTGAAGCTTTCTTT. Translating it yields CASSISIVTEAFF.

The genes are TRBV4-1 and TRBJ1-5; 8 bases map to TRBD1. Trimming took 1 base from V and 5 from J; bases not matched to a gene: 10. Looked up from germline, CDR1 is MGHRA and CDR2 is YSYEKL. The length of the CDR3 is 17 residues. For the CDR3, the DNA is TGCGCCAGCAGCCAAGCGTCCGGACAGGGTACACATCAGCCCCAGCATTTT. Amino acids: CASSQASGQGTHQPQHF.